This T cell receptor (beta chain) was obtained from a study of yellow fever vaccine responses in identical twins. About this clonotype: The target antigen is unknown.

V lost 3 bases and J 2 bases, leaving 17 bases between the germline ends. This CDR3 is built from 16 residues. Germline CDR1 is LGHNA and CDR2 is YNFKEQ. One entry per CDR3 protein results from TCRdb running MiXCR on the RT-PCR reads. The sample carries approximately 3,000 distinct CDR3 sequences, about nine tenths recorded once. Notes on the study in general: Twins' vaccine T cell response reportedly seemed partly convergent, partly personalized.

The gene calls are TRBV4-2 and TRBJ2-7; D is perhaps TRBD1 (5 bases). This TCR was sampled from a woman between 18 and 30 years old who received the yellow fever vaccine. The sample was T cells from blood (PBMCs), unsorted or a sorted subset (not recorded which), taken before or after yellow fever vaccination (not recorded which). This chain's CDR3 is CASSQSFVGAPYEQYF. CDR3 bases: TGTGCCAGCAGCCAGTCTTTCGTTGGGGCTCCCTACGAGCAGTACTTC.